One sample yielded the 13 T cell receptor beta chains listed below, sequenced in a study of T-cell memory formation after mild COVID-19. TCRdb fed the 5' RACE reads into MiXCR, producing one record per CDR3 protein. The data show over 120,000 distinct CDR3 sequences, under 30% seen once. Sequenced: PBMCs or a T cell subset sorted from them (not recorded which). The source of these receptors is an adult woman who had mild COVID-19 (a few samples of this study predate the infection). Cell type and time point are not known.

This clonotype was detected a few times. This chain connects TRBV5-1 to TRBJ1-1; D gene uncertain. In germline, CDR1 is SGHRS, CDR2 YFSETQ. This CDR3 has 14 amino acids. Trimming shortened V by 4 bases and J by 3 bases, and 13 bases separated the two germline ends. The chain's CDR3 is CASSLGPGDTEAFF. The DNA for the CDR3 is TGCGCCAGCAGCCTGGGTCCCGGGGACACTGAAGCTTTCTTT.

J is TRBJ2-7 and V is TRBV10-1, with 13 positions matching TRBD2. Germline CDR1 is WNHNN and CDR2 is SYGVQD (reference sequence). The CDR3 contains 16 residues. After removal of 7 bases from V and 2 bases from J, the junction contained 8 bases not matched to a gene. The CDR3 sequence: CASTKGLAGVPYEQYF. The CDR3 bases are TGCGCCAGCACCAAAGGACTAGCGGGGGTCCCCTACGAGCAGTACTTC.

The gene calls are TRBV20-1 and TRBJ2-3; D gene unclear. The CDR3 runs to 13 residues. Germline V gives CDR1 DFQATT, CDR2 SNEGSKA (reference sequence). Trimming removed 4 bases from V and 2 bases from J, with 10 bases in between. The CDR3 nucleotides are TGCAGTGCTATGGGCGGTTACACAGATACGCAGTATTTT. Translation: CSAMGGYTDTQYF.

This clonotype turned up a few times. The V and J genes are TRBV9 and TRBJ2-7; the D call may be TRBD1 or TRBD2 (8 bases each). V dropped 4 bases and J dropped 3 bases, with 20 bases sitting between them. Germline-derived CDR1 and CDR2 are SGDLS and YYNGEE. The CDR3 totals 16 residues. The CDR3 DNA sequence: TGTGCCAGCAGCCTAGGTAGCGGGACAGGAGACTACGAGCAGTACTTC. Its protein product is CASSLGSGTGDYEQYF. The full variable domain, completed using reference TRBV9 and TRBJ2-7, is DSGVTQTPKHLITATGQRVTLRCSPRSGDLSVYWYQQSLDQGLQFLIQYYNGEERAKGNILERFSAQQFPDLHSELNLSSLELGDSALYFCASSLGSGTGDYEQYFGPGTRLTVT.

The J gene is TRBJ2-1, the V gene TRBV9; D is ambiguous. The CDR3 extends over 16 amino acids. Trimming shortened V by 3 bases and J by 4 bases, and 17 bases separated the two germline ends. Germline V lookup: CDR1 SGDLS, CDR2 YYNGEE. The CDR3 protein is CASSATDGPTYNEQFF. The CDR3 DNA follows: TGTGCCAGCAGCGCAACGGACGGACCGACTTACAATGAGCAGTTCTTC. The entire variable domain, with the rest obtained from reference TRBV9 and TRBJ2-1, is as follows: DSGVTQTPKHLITATGQRVTLRCSPRSGDLSVYWYQQSLDQGLQFLIQYYNGEERAKGNILERFSAQQFPDLHSELNLSSLELGDSALYFCASSATDGPTYNEQFFGPGTRLTVL.

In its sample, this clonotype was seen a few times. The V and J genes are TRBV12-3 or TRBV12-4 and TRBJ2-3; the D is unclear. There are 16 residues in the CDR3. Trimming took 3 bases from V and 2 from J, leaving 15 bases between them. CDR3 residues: CASSFTTSRPTDTQYF. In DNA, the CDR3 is TGTGCCAGCAGTTTCACCACTTCTCGACCCACAGATACGCAGTATTTT.

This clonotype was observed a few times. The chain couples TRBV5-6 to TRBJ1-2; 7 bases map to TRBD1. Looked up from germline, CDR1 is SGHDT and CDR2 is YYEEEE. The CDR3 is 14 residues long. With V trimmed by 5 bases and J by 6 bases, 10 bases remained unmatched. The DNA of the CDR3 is TGTGCCAGCAGGGCCCCCGACAGGGAGGATGGCTACACCTTC. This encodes CASRAPDREDGYTF.

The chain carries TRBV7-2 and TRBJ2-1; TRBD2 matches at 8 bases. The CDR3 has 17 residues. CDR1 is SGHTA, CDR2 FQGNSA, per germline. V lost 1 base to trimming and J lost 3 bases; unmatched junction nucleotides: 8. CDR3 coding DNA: TGTGCCAGCAGCTTAGTCGGGACTAGAGTGATCTACAATGAGCAGTTCTTC. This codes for CASSLVGTRVIYNEQFF.

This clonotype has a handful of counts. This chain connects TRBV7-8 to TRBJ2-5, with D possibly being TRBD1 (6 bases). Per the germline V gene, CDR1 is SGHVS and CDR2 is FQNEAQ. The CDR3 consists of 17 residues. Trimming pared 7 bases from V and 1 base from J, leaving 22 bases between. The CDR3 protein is CASTSLGGTFVQETQYF. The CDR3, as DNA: TGTGCCAGCACCTCCCTCGGTGGGACATTCGTCCAAGAGACCCAGTACTTC.

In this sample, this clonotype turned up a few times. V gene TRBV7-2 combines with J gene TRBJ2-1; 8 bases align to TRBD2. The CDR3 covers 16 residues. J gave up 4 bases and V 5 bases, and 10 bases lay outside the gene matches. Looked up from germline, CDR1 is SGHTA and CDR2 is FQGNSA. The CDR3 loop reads CASSASLADAYNEQFF. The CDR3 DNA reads TGTGCCAGCAGCGCCTCACTAGCGGACGCGTACAATGAGCAGTTCTTC.

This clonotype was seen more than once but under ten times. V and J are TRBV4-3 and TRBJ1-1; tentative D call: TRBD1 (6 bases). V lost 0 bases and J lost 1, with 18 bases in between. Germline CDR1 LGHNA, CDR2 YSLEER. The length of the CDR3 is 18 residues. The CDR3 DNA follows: TGCGCCAGCAGCCAAGATTGGGTCAGGGGTGGAACGAACACTGAAGCTTTCTTT. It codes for CASSQDWVRGGTNTEAFF.

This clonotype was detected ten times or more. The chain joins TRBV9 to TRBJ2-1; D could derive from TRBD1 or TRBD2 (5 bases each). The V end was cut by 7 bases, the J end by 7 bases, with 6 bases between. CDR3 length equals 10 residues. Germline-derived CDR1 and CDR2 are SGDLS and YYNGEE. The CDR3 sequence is CASGGNEQFF. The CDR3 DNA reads TGTGCCAGCGGGGGTAATGAGCAGTTCTTC.

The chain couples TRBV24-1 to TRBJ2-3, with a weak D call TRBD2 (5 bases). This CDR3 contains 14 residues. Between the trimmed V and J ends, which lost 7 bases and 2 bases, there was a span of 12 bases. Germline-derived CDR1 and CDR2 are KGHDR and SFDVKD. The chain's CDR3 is CATRDEGNTDTQYF. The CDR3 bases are TGTGCCACCAGAGATGAGGGAAACACAGATACGCAGTATTTT.